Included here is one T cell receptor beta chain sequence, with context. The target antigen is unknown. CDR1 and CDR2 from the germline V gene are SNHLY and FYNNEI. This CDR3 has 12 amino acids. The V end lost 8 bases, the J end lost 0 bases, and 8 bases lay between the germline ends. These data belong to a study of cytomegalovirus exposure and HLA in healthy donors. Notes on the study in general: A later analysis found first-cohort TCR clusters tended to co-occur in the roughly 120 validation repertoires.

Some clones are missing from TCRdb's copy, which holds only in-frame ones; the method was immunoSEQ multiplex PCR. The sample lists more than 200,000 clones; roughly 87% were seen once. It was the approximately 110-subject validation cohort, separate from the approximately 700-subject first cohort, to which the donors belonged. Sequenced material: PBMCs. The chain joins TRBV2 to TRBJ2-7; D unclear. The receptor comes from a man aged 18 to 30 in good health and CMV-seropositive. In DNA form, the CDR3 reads TGTGCCAGCTCGGCGAGCTCCTACGAGCAGTACTTC. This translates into CASSASSYEQYF.